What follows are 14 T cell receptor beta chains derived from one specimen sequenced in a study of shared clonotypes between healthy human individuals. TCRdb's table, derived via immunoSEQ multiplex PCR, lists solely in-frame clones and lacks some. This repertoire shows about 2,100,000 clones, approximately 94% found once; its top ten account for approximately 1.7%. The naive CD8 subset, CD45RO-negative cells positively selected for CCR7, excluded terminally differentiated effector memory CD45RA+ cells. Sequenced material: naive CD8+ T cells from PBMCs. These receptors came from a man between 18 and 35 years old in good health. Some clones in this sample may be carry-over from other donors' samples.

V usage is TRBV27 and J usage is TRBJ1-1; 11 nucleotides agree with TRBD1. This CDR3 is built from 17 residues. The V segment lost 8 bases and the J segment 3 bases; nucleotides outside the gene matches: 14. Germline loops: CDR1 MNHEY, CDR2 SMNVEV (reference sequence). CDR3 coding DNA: TGTGCCAGCCCACCTACCTCGGACAGGGGGCGCGACACTGAAGCTTTCTTT. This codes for CASPPTSDRGRDTEAFF.

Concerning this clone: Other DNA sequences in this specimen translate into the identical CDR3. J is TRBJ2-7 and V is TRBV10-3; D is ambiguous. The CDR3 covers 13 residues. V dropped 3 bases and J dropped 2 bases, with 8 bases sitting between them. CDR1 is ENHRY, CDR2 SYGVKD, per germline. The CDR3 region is CAISDTATYEQYF. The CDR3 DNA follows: TGTGCCATCAGTGATACAGCAACCTACGAGCAGTACTTC.

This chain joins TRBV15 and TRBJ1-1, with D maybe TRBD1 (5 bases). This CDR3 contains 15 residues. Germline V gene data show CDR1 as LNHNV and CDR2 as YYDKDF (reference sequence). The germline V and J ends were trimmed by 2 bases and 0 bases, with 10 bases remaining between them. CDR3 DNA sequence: TGTGCCACCAGCAGACATCAGGGCATGAACACTGAAGCTTTCTTT. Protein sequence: CATSRHQGMNTEAFF.

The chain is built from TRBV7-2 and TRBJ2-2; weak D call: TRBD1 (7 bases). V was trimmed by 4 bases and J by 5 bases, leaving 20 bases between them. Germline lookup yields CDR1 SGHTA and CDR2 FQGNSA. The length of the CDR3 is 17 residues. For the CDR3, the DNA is TGTGCCAGCAGCTCCGGTTTAGGCAGGGGGAGGACCGGGGAGCTGTTTTTT. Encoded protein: CASSSGLGRGRTGELFF.

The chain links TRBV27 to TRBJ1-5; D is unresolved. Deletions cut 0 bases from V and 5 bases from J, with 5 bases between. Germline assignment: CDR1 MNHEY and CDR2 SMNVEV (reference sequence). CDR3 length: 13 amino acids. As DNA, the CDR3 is TGTGCCAGCAGTTTATCGCCGGATCAGCCCCAGCATTTT. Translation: CASSLSPDQPQHF.

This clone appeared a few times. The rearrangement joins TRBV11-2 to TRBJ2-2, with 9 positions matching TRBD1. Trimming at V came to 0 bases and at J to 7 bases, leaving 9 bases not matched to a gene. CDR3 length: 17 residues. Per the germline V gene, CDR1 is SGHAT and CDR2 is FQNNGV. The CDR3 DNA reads TGTGCCAGCAGCTTAGATGTCTTAGGGACAGGGATCGGGGAGCTGTTTTTT. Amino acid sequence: CASSLDVLGTGIGELFF.

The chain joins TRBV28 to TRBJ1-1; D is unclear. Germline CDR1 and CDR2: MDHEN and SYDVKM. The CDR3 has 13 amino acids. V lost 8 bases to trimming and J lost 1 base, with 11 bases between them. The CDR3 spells CASSYFQNTEAFF. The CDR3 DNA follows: TGTGCCAGCTCCTACTTCCAGAACACTGAAGCTTTCTTT. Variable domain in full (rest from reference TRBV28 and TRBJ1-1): DVKVTQSSRYLVKRTGEKVFLECVQDMDHENMFWYRQDPGLGLRLIYFSYDVKMKEKGDIPEGYSVSREKKERFSLILESASTNQTSMYLCASSYFQNTEAFFGQGTRLTVV.

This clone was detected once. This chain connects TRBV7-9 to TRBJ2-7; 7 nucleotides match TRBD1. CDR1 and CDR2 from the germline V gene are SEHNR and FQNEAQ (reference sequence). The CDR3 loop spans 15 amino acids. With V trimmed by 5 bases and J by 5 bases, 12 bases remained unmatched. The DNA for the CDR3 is TGTGCCAGCAGCCTCCTCTCGGACAGGCGAAACGAGCAGTACTTC. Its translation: CASSLLSDRRNEQYF.

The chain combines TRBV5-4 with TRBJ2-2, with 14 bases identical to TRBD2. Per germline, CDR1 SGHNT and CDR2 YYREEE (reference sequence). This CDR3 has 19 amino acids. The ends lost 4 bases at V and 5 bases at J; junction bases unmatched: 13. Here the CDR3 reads CASSLPGTSGSKITGELFF. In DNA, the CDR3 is TGTGCCAGCAGCCTCCCCGGGACTAGCGGGAGTAAAATAACCGGGGAGCTGTTTTTT. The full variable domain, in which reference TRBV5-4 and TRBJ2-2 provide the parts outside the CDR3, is ETGVTQSPTHLIKTRGQQVTLRCSSQSGHNTVSWYQQALGQGPQFIFQYYREEENGRGNFPPRFSGLQFPNYSSELNVNALELDDSALYLCASSLPGTSGSKITGELFFGEGSRLTVL.

The CDR3 nucleotides read TGCGCCAGCAGCATACTAGCGGGACGTACCGGGGAGCTGTTTTTT. Translation gives CASSILAGRTGELFF. The V gene is TRBV5-1, the J gene TRBJ2-2, with 10 bases fitting TRBD2. The J segment lost 5 bases and the V segment lost 4 bases, leaving 5 bases of the junction unmatched. The CDR3 is 15 residues long. CDR1 and CDR2 (germline): SGHRS, YFSETQ.

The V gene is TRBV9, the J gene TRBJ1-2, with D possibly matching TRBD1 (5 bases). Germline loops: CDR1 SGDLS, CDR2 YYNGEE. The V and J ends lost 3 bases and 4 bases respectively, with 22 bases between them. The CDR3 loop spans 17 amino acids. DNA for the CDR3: TGTGCCAGCAGCGCCAAGGGTGGGGCAGGGCTAGGCTATGGCTACACCTTC. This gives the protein CASSAKGGAGLGYGYTF.

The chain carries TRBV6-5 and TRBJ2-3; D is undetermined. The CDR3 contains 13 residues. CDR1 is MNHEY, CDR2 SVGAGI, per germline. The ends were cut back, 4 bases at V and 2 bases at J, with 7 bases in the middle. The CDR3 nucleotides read TGTGCCAGCAGTTTACCAGACACAGATACGCAGTATTTT. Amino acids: CASSLPDTDTQYF.

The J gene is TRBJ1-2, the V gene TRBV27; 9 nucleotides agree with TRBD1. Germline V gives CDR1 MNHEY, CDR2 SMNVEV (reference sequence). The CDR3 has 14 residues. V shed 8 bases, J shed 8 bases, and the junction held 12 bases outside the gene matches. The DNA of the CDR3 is TGTGCCAGCTCCAATACAGGGGGCGCGGGAGGCTACACCTTC. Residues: CASSNTGGAGGYTF.

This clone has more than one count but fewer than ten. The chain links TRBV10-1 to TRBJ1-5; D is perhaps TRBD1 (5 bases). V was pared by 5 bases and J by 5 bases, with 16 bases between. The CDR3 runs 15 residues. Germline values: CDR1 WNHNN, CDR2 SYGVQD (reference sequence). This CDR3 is CASSRLARDHQPQHF. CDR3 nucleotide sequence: TGCGCCAGCAGTCGGCTCGCCAGGGATCATCAGCCCCAGCATTTT.